Below, 21 T cell receptor beta chains from the same sample are listed, as sequenced in a study of cytomegalovirus exposure and HLA in healthy donors. PCR used 60 Vbeta primers and 13 Jbeta primers. Profiling relied on immunoSEQ multiplex PCR, and the TCRdb table lists in-frame clones only, not all of them. Among approximately 81,000 clones listed, 60% to 80% were seen once. The source material was PBMCs. All receptors derive from a woman between 50 and 59 years old in good health and CMV-seropositive.

The count of this clone is one. The rearrangement links TRBV6-1 to TRBJ1-1, with unresolved D. Germline V gives CDR1 MNHNS, CDR2 SASEGT. The ends were cut back, 5 bases at V and 1 base at J, with 11 bases in the middle. The CDR3 runs 14 residues. CDR3 sequence (DNA): TGTGCCAGCAGTTCCCGAGACACGAACACTGAAGCTTTCTTT. Amino acid sequence: CASSSRDTNTEAFF.

The rearrangement uses TRBV6-5 and TRBJ2-1; tentatively, D is TRBD1 (6 bases). Between the trimmed V and J ends, which lost 10 bases and 4 bases, there was a span of 8 bases. Germline V CDR1 and CDR2: MNHEY, SVGAGI. The CDR3 totals 11 residues. Here the CDR3 DNA reads TGTGCCACGGACAGTTACAATGAGCAGTTCTTC. Encoded protein: CATDSYNEQFF.

This sequence joins TRBV7-8 and TRBJ2-5; possible D gene TRBD2, 7 bases. There are 15 residues in the CDR3. CDR1 is SGHVS, CDR2 FQNEAQ, per germline. Trimming removed 3 bases from V and 2 bases from J, with 13 bases in between. CDR3 loop: CASSLGGGFQETQYF. CDR3 coding DNA: TGTGCCAGCAGCTTGGGGGGGGGCTTTCAAGAGACCCAGTACTTC. Drawing the rest from reference TRBV7-8 and TRBJ2-5, the complete variable domain is GAGVSQSPRYKVAKRGQDVALRCDPISGHVSLFWYQQALGQGPEFLTYFQNEAQLDKSGLPSDRFFAERPEGSVSTLKIQRTQQEDSAVYLCASSLGGGFQETQYFGPGTRLLVL.

This clone has more than one count but fewer than ten. An end of the junction does not agree with germline; a read error may underlie this. The CDR3 loop reads CASSGVGPLNSEAFF. DNA of the CDR3: TGTGCCAGCAGTGGGGTGGGGCCCCTGAACTCTGAAGCTTTCTTT. The chain joins TRBV2 to TRBJ1-1; D perhaps matches TRBD1 (5 bases). Germline V gives CDR1 SNHLY, CDR2 FYNNEI. This CDR3 contains 15 residues.

The V gene is TRBV7-2, the J gene TRBJ2-7; 9 nucleotides match TRBD2. The germline V gene has CDR1 SGHTA and CDR2 FQGNSA. This CDR3 is built from 16 residues. Unmatched junction bases numbered 11, after V lost 6 bases and J lost 2 bases. CDR3 in amino acids: CASRKTSGRPTYEQYF. CDR3 bases: TGTGCCAGCAGAAAGACCAGCGGGAGGCCTACCTACGAGCAGTACTTC.

The CDR3 loop is CASLLAPSSTDTQYF. For the CDR3, the DNA is TGTGCCAGTTTACTAGCCCCGTCTAGCACAGATACGCAGTATTTT. The gene calls are TRBV2 and TRBJ2-3; a weak D match, TRBD2 (6 bases). The ends were cut back, 9 bases at V and 0 bases at J, with 16 bases in the middle. The CDR3 covers 15 residues. Germline CDR1 is SNHLY and CDR2 is FYNNEI. Using reference TRBV2 and TRBJ2-3 for the parts outside the CDR3, the full variable domain is EPEVTQTPSHQVTQMGQEVILRCVPISNHLYFYWYRQILGQKVEFLVSFYNNEISEKSEIFDDQFSVERPDGSNFTLKIRSTKLEDSAMYFCASLLAPSSTDTQYFGPGTRLTVL.

This chain links TRBV6-5 with TRBJ1-2; D gene unclear. V was pared by 6 bases and J by 4 bases, with 15 bases between. CDR1 is MNHEY and CDR2 is SVGAGI in the germline V gene. The CDR3 covers 14 residues. The CDR3 spells CASRLSRTPYGYTF. CDR3 DNA sequence: TGTGCCAGCAGACTCTCCCGGACTCCCTATGGCTACACCTTC.

DNA for the CDR3: TGTGCCACCAAGACGACAGGGGTTGGCACTGAAGCTTTCTTT. This gives the protein CATKTTGVGTEAFF. The chain joins TRBV15 to TRBJ1-1; 8 bases align to TRBD1. J lost 4 bases, V lost 7 bases, and 8 bases had no gene match. CDR3 length: 14 residues. CDR1 and CDR2 (germline): LNHNV, YYDKDF (reference sequence).

The chain links TRBV5-6 to TRBJ2-1; maybe TRBD1 (6 bases). Looked up from germline, CDR1 is SGHDT and CDR2 is YYEEEE. This CDR3 has 16 residues. V was shortened by 2 bases and J by 5 bases, with 17 bases between the two germline ends. CDR3 region: CASSFIQGIDDNEQFF. In nucleotides, the CDR3 is TGTGCCAGCAGCTTTATACAGGGAATCGATGACAATGAGCAGTTCTTC.

The V call is TRBV5-5, the J call TRBJ2-2, with 11 bases fitting TRBD2. V lost 2 bases to trimming and J lost 3 bases; unmatched junction nucleotides: 3. Germline CDR1 is SGHKS and CDR2 is YYEKEE (reference sequence). CDR3 length equals 16 residues. The CDR3 spells CASSFHSGRDTGELFF. As DNA, the CDR3 is TGTGCCAGCAGCTTCCATAGCGGGAGGGACACCGGGGAGCTGTTTTTT.

This chain uses TRBV5-1 with TRBJ1-1, with 11 bases lining up with TRBD1. CDR3 length: 16 residues. After removal of 4 bases from V and 0 bases from J, the junction contained 5 bases not matched to a gene. Germline loops: CDR1 SGHRS, CDR2 YFSETQ. The CDR3 is CASSPGQGGMNTEAFF. The CDR3 DNA is TGCGCCAGCAGCCCGGGACAGGGGGGGATGAACACTGAAGCTTTCTTT.

The rearrangement joins TRBV2 to TRBJ1-1; D gene unclear. Trimming stripped 6 bases from V and 6 bases from J, with 14 bases between. The CDR3 has 13 amino acids. Per the germline V gene, CDR1 is SNHLY and CDR2 is FYNNEI. CDR3 amino acids: CASREETFAEAFF. CDR3 DNA sequence: TGTGCCAGCAGGGAGGAAACATTCGCTGAAGCTTTCTTT.

The table lists this clone with a few counts. The chain uses TRBV27 and TRBJ1-2, with no clear D. This CDR3 is built from 14 residues. Between the trimmed V and J ends, which lost 6 bases and 2 bases, there was a span of 13 bases. The germline V gene encodes CDR1 MNHEY and CDR2 SMNVEV (reference sequence). CDR3: CASRKTGSNYGYTF. CDR3 DNA: TGTGCCAGCAGGAAAACGGGGTCCAACTATGGCTACACCTTC.

The chain uses TRBV6-5 and TRBJ2-1, with 10 bases matching TRBD2. With 6 bases clipped from V and 2 bases from J, the junction kept 1 base outside the gene matches. CDR1 is MNHEY, CDR2 SVGAGI, per germline. CDR3 length: 14 amino acids. The CDR3 sequence is CASSGTSAYNEQFF. The CDR3 nucleotides are TGTGCCAGCAGCGGGACTAGCGCCTACAATGAGCAGTTCTTC.

This rearrangement joins TRBV27 to TRBJ1-1, with D tentatively TRBD1 (6 bases). Per the germline V gene, CDR1 is MNHEY and CDR2 is SMNVEV (reference sequence). The CDR3 has 15 residues. Trimming took 7 bases from V and 0 from J, leaving 15 bases between them. CDR3 loop: CASKIGGPLNTEAFF. CDR3 DNA: TGTGCCAGCAAGATAGGGGGACCTCTGAACACTGAAGCTTTCTTT.

The J gene is TRBJ2-7, the V gene TRBV10-1, with TRBD2 as a possible D gene (5 bases). Germline V gene lookup returns CDR1 WNHNN and CDR2 SYGVQD (reference sequence). The CDR3 length is 13 residues. Trimming cost V 4 bases and J 6 bases, with 13 bases left between them. Here the CDR3 DNA reads TGCGCCAGCAGTGTGACTGACGGAGGCGAGCAGTACTTC. It specifies CASSVTDGGEQYF.

The rearrangement uses TRBV4-1 and TRBJ1-1; D remains unclear. The V end was cut by 4 bases, the J end by 8 bases, with 14 bases between. CDR3 length: 13 residues. The germline gives CDR1 MGHRA, CDR2 YSYEKL. CDR3 protein: CASSLFFGGEAFF. In DNA, the CDR3 is TGCGCCAGCAGCCTTTTTTTCGGAGGGGAAGCTTTCTTT.

This chain links TRBV6-5 with TRBJ2-5, with 10 nucleotides matching TRBD1. V lost 5 bases to trimming and J lost 5 bases; unmatched junction nucleotides: 8. The length of the CDR3 is 15 residues. Germline V CDR1 and CDR2: MNHEY, SVGAGI. Written as DNA, the CDR3 is TGTGCCAGCAGTAAGGGGACAGGGGTTTCGGAGACCCAGTACTTC. It codes for CASSKGTGVSETQYF.

This chain connects TRBV13 to TRBJ1-2, with D perhaps TRBD1 (6 bases). V was cut by 0 bases and J by 5 bases, with 13 bases left in between. This CDR3 has 15 residues. The germline V gene has CDR1 PRHDT and CDR2 FYEKMQ (reference sequence). The CDR3 is CASSLGLGGSYGYTF. The CDR3 DNA reads as TGTGCCAGCAGCTTAGGGTTAGGGGGAAGTTATGGCTACACCTTC.

CDR3 DNA sequence: TGTGCCAGCTCACCACCCAACAGGGGAGGATACTACGAGCAGTACTTC. This gives the protein CASSPPNRGGYYEQYF. This rearrangement joins TRBV18 to TRBJ2-7; D is perhaps TRBD1 (7 bases). Trimming removed 0 bases from V and 3 bases from J, with 15 bases in between. Germline-derived CDR1 and CDR2 are KGHSH and LQKENI. The CDR3 totals 16 residues.

The chain links TRBV5-1 to TRBJ2-1; TRBD2 might be the D (5 bases). This CDR3 is built from 13 residues. CDR1 and CDR2 (germline): SGHRS, YFSETQ. The V end lost 4 bases, the J end lost 6 bases, and 11 bases lay between the germline ends. The CDR3 here is CASSPTTFNEQFF. CDR3 nucleotides: TGCGCCAGCAGCCCGACTACCTTCAATGAGCAGTTCTTC.